Each of the 26 T cell receptor beta chains below was sequenced from the same sample in a study of blood T cell repertoires in COVID-19. Here immunoSEQ multiplex PCR was the method, and the copy in TCRdb shows in-frame clones only, minus some. The sample has about 230,000 clones; around 80% are singletons. The sample consisted of peripheral blood. The receptor source for this set is a woman between 35 and 50 years old who had recovered from COVID-19.

The DNA of the CDR3 is TGTGCCAGCAGCTTCAGGGGGGACGGTCCCGAGCAGTACTTC. It specifies CASSFRGDGPEQYF. J is TRBJ2-7 and V is TRBV7-2; D is perhaps TRBD1 (7 bases). CDR3 length: 14 residues. V lost 3 bases and J 6 bases, leaving 15 bases between the germline ends. The V gene's germline CDR1 is SGHTA and CDR2 FQGNSA.

CDR3 nucleotide sequence: TGCAGCGTGACGACAGGGAGTAGCACAGATACGCAGTATTTT. Translation gives CSVTTGSSTDTQYF. The chain joins TRBV29-1 to TRBJ2-3; TRBD1 aligns across 7 bases. The CDR3 spans 14 residues. J gave up 0 bases and V 6 bases, and 6 bases lay outside the gene matches. From germline, CDR1 is SQVTM and CDR2 ANQGSEA.

The chain joins TRBV28 to TRBJ2-5, with 9 positions matching TRBD2. The CDR3 contains 15 residues. Germline V gene lookup returns CDR1 MDHEN and CDR2 SYDVKM. Unmatched junction bases numbered 4, after V lost 2 bases and J lost 3 bases. For the CDR3, the DNA is TGTGCCAGCAGTTTAATAGTAGCGGGGGAAGAGACCCAGTACTTC. As protein: CASSLIVAGEETQYF. Based on the CDR3 plus reference TRBV28 and TRBJ2-5, the full variable domain is DVKVTQSSRYLVKRTGEKVFLECVQDMDHENMFWYRQDPGLGLRLIYFSYDVKMKEKGDIPEGYSVSREKKERFSLILESASTNQTSMYLCASSLIVAGEETQYFGPGTRLLVL.

DNA of the CDR3: TGTGCCACCAGCAGAGAGGGGCTTTCAGGGACAAAAAATTCACCCCTCCACTTT. Translation: CATSREGLSGTKNSPLHF. The rearrangement links TRBV15 to TRBJ1-6; D is possibly TRBD1 (6 bases). Trimming pared 0 bases from V and 7 bases from J, leaving 19 bases between. The CDR3 consists of 18 residues. Per germline, CDR1 LNHNV and CDR2 YYDKDF (reference sequence).

The chain combines TRBV25-1 with TRBJ2-2; D possibly corresponds to TRBD1 (6 bases). V gave up 7 bases and J gave up 7 bases, with 10 bases separating them. The germline V gene encodes CDR1 MGHDK and CDR2 SYGVNS. The CDR3 contains 12 residues. The CDR3, as DNA: TGTGCCAGCACTCAAGGGGGCGGGGAGCTGTTTTTT. It is translated as CASTQGGGELFF.

The chain joins TRBV7-2 to TRBJ1-1; 8 positions match TRBD1. This CDR3 is 16 amino acids long. Per germline, CDR1 SGHTA and CDR2 FQGNSA. V trimming: 0 bases; J trimming: 4 bases; junction bases outside the gene matches: 7. The CDR3 sequence: CASSLAPQGVGTEAFF. CDR3 DNA: TGTGCCAGCAGCTTAGCCCCACAGGGGGTGGGCACTGAAGCTTTCTTT.

The J gene is TRBJ2-7, the V gene TRBV10-3, with 7 bases matching TRBD1. After removal of 3 bases from V and 6 bases from J, the junction contained 5 bases not matched to a gene. CDR1 is ENHRY and CDR2 is SYGVKD in the germline V gene. The CDR3 totals 13 residues. The CDR3 DNA follows: TGTGCCATCAGTGAATCACAGGGGAGCGAGCAGTACTTC. Translation gives CAISESQGSEQYF.

V usage is TRBV6-1 and J usage is TRBJ1-6; 11 nucleotides agree with TRBD1. The CDR3 totals 16 residues. The germline CDR1 and CDR2 sequences are MNHNS and SASEGT. J was trimmed by 9 bases and V by 0 bases; bases with no gene match: 4. The chain's CDR3 is CASSEATDRGRSPLHF. The CDR3 DNA follows: TGTGCCAGCAGTGAAGCAACGGACAGGGGGCGTTCACCCCTCCACTTT.

This clone has only one observation. V is TRBV7-9 and J is TRBJ2-1; 11 nucleotides line up with TRBD2. The CDR3 length is 15 residues. Germline V lookup: CDR1 SEHNR, CDR2 FQNEAQ (reference sequence). Trimming took 2 bases from V and 8 from J; bases not matched to a gene: 5. In DNA, the CDR3 is TGTGCCAGCAGCTTACTAGCGGGGGGTTCCGATGAGCAGTTCTTC. Translation: CASSLLAGGSDEQFF.

The chain is built from TRBV11-2 and TRBJ2-2; D might be TRBD2 (6 bases). The CDR3 extends over 16 amino acids. Germline V gene data show CDR1 as SGHAT and CDR2 as FQNNGV. V was trimmed by 5 bases and J by 5 bases, leaving 18 bases between them. The CDR3 bases are TGTGCCAGCAGCCCCAGCTCGGGGGTTGTTACCGGGGAGCTGTTTTTT. Protein: CASSPSSGVVTGELFF.

The chain recombines TRBV13 with TRBJ1-2, with TRBD1 matching 7 bases. Germline V gene sequence: CDR1 PRHDT, CDR2 FYEKMQ (reference sequence). The CDR3 sequence is 14 residues long. With 5 bases clipped from V and 7 bases from J, the junction kept 10 bases outside the gene matches. This chain's CDR3 is CASSTGTEATGYTF. The CDR3 DNA follows: TGTGCCAGCAGCACCGGGACAGAGGCAACTGGCTACACCTTC.

This clone is a singleton in its sample. The chain uses TRBV4-1 and TRBJ2-5, with TRBD1 identical over 7 bases. With 4 bases clipped from V and 1 base from J, the junction kept 6 bases outside the gene matches. CDR1 is MGHRA and CDR2 is YSYEKL in the germline V gene. The CDR3 covers 15 residues. The CDR3, as DNA: TGCGCCAGCAGCCCGGGACAGACTTCCCAAGAGACCCAGTACTTC. It is translated as CASSPGQTSQETQYF.

The CDR3: CASSKNPLDRGFNEQYF. The CDR3 bases are TGTGCCAGCAGCAAAAACCCTCTGGACAGGGGGTTCAACGAGCAGTACTTC. The rearrangement uses TRBV21-1 and TRBJ2-7; TRBD1 is the table's D call and was not checked against the DNA. TRBV21-1 is labeled a pseudogene. CDR3 length: 17 residues.

The genes are TRBV12-5 and TRBJ2-6, with D tentatively TRBD2 (5 bases). This CDR3 spans 18 amino acids. The V end was cut by 0 bases, the J end by 0 bases, with 12 bases between. In germline, CDR1 is LGHNT, CDR2 FRNRAP. This chain's CDR3 is CASGLVLGSLSGANVLTF. CDR3 nucleotide sequence: TGTGCTAGTGGTTTGGTACTAGGGAGCCTCTCTGGGGCCAACGTCCTGACTTTC.

The V and J genes are TRBV5-1 and TRBJ2-1, with 8 bases matching TRBD2. The CDR3 covers 15 residues. Trimming cost V 3 bases and J 4 bases; bases outside gene matches: 6. Germline-derived CDR1 and CDR2 are SGHRS and YFSETQ. CDR3 in amino acids: CASSSSGGGYNEQFF. DNA for the CDR3: TGCGCCAGCAGCTCCTCTGGCGGGGGGTACAATGAGCAGTTCTTC.

The rearrangement links TRBV28 to TRBJ2-1, with 8 bases fitting TRBD2. V shed 6 bases, J shed 7 bases, and the junction held 11 bases outside the gene matches. Germline lookup yields CDR1 MDHEN and CDR2 SYDVKM. There are 15 residues in the CDR3. CDR3 DNA: TGTGCCAGCAGGTACCTGCCGGGGGGGCGGAATGAGCAGTTCTTC. Its protein product is CASRYLPGGRNEQFF.

CDR3 sequence reads: CASSLRTGTDTGELFF. For the CDR3, the DNA is TGTGCCAGCTCCCTTAGGACAGGGACCGACACCGGGGAGCTGTTTTTT. The chain employs TRBV18 and TRBJ2-2; 8 positions agree with TRBD1. V trimming: 6 bases; J trimming: 3 bases; junction bases outside the gene matches: 9. Germline loops: CDR1 KGHSH, CDR2 LQKENI. CDR3 length: 16 residues.

The chain employs TRBV9 and TRBJ2-1; 9 bases match TRBD2. The length of the CDR3 is 16 residues. CDR1 SGDLS and CDR2 YYNGEE come from the germline V gene. V shed 0 bases and J 7 bases; nucleotides not matched to a gene: 8. CDR3 region: CASSVGASGGFNEQFF. CDR3 nucleotides: TGTGCCAGCAGCGTAGGGGCCAGCGGGGGGTTTAATGAGCAGTTCTTC.

The CDR3 nucleotides are TGTGCCAGCAGTACAAAACCCACAGATACGCAGTATTTT. Translation: CASSTKPTDTQYF. The J gene is TRBJ2-3, the V gene TRBV7-2; D call uncertain. CDR1 is SGHTA, CDR2 FQGNSA, per germline. The germline V and J ends were trimmed by 6 bases and 2 bases, with 9 bases remaining between them. The CDR3 totals 13 residues.

The chain has TRBV20-1 and TRBJ2-3; D not resolved. V was cut by 0 bases and J by 5 bases, with 3 bases left in between. The length of the CDR3 is 11 residues. Germline CDR1 and CDR2: DFQATT and SNEGSKA (reference sequence). As DNA, the CDR3 is TGCAGTGCTAGAGACGTAGATACGCAGTATTTT. Translation: CSARDVDTQYF.

As DNA, the CDR3 is TGTGCCAGCTCACCATTCGAAACTCTCAGCACAGATACGCAGTATTTT. The encoded protein is CASSPFETLSTDTQYF. The chain couples TRBV18 to TRBJ2-3; the D is unclear. Germline V CDR1 and CDR2: KGHSH, LQKENI. V gave up 2 bases and J gave up 0 bases, with 12 bases separating them. CDR3 length: 16 amino acids. Drawing the rest from reference TRBV18 and TRBJ2-3, the complete variable domain is NAGVMQNPRHLVRRRGQEARLRCSPMKGHSHVYWYRQLPEEGLKFMVYLQKENIIDESGMPKERFSAEFPKEGPSILRIQQVVRGDSAAYFCASSPFETLSTDTQYFGPGTRLTVL.

V is TRBV28 and J is TRBJ1-1; 7 bases map to TRBD1. The CDR3 contains 14 residues. Germline trimming cut 4 bases from V and 5 bases from J; bases unmatched to any gene: 7. Germline CDR1 and CDR2: MDHEN and SYDVKM. The CDR3 here is CASSSEGARTEAFF. The CDR3 coding sequence is TGTGCCAGCAGTTCCGAGGGGGCTAGGACTGAAGCTTTCTTT.

The table lists this clone with a count of one. This rearrangement joins TRBV19 to TRBJ2-1; D possibly corresponds to TRBD2 (6 bases). The V and J ends lost 4 bases and 8 bases respectively, with 21 bases between them. Germline V gene data show CDR1 as LNHDA and CDR2 as SQIVND (reference sequence). This CDR3 is built from 16 residues. The CDR3 bases are TGTGCCAGTAGTACCTCGGGAGTCCTAACACTGCATGAGCAGTTCTTC. Amino acids: CASSTSGVLTLHEQFF.

V gene TRBV7-9 combines with J gene TRBJ1-1, with TRBD1 matching over 8 bases. This CDR3 has 13 residues. Germline V gives CDR1 SEHNR, CDR2 FQNEAQ (reference sequence). The junction had 2 bases not matched to a gene; V was cut back by 5 bases and J by 3 bases. Written as DNA, the CDR3 is TGTGCCAGCAGCGCGACAGGGGACACTGAAGCTTTCTTT. Protein: CASSATGDTEAFF.

The chain is built from TRBV2 and TRBJ2-7; 9 positions agree with TRBD1. The CDR3 runs 14 residues. The V gene end was trimmed by 5 bases and the J gene end by 4 bases; junction bases not matched to a gene: 6. The germline gives CDR1 SNHLY, CDR2 FYNNEI. The CDR3: CASSWMDRGYEQYF. The DNA of the CDR3 is TGTGCCAGCAGTTGGATGGACAGGGGTTACGAGCAGTACTTC.

The V and J genes are TRBV29-1 and TRBJ1-1; 9 positions agree with TRBD1. This CDR3 is built from 17 residues. V dropped 6 bases and J dropped 1; count of bases not matched to a gene: 15. Germline V gene lookup returns CDR1 SQVTM and CDR2 ANQGSEA. Here the CDR3 DNA reads TGCAGCGTGCCTGCAGGAACAGGGGGCAGTTGGAACACTGAAGCTTTCTTT. This gives the protein CSVPAGTGGSWNTEAFF.